The 3 T cell receptor beta chains given below trace back to one sample, sequenced in a study of metastatic and nonmetastatic thyroid tumors (dated by TCRdb to between 2020 and 2021). The library came from PCR. The sequencing machine was an Illumina HiSeq 4000. TCRdb cleaned the public reads at Q25 with fastp, built clones with MiXCR and kept in-frame beta chains. The sample table holds around 44,000 clones, of which 25% to 35% were seen once. The ten largest clones capture about a tenth of the sample. No treatment had been received by any patient before thyroid surgery. What was sequenced was blood. The receptors were gathered from a male donor with papillary thyroid cancer or a benign thyroid nodule (not recorded which). Some clones in this sample may be carry-over from other donors' samples.

The chain joins TRBV20-1 to TRBJ1-5; no definite D call. The germline V gene has CDR1 DFQATT and CDR2 SNEGSKA (reference sequence). CDR3 size: 14 residues. V was pared by 4 bases and J by 3 bases, with 13 bases between. The CDR3 protein is CSATSWRDNQPQHF. CDR3 DNA sequence: TGCAGTGCTACCTCCTGGAGGGACAATCAGCCCCAGCATTTT.

The chain is built from TRBV19 and TRBJ2-1; the match to TRBD2 covers 9 bases. The V gene end was trimmed by 1 base and the J gene end by 10 bases; junction bases not matched to a gene: 8. This CDR3 has 15 amino acids. Germline CDR1 reads LNHDA; CDR2 reads SQIVND (reference sequence). The CDR3 nucleotides are TGTGCCAGTAGTATAGGGACTAGCGCCCGAGGGGAGCAGTTCTTC. It codes for CASSIGTSARGEQFF.

This clone was observed at least ten times. The V gene is TRBV6-1, the J gene TRBJ2-3, with a possible D match to TRBD2 (6 bases). V was trimmed by 6 bases and J by 5 bases, leaving 15 bases between them. Germline-derived CDR1 and CDR2 are MNHNS and SASEGT. The CDR3 totals 14 residues. CDR3 residues: CASRRDLSGDTQYF. DNA for the CDR3: TGTGCCAGCAGGCGGGACCTTTCAGGAGATACGCAGTATTTT.